This TCR beta chain was retrieved from a study of blood T cell repertoires in COVID-19. Method: immunoSEQ multiplex PCR; TCRdb's copy keeps in-frame clones and lacks some. The data contain some 110,000 clones, 70% to 90% of them singletons. The CDR3 sequence is 11 residues long. Trimming cost V 8 bases and J 4 bases, with 11 bases left between them. The germline V gene encodes CDR1 DFQATT and CDR2 SNEGSKA (reference sequence). Sequenced sample: peripheral blood. The chain uses TRBV20-1 and TRBJ2-5, with D unresolved. This TCR came from a man between 70 and 80 years old who had recovered from COVID-19. The CDR3 DNA reads TGCAGTAACCGTGCAGGAGAGACCCAGTACTTC. Translating it yields CSNRAGETQYF.